This is a list of T cell receptor beta chains from one sample in a study of OX40 agonist ivuxolimab in advanced cancers. Sequenced by immunoSEQ multiplex PCR; TCRdb stores in-frame clones only, minus some. The sample contains under 20,000 clones, 75% to 85% of which appear only once. The sequences come from CD4+ or CD8+ T cells sorted from blood, collected in a trial of the OX40 agonist ivuxolimab. These receptors all stem from an adult with an advanced solid tumor such as melanoma, head and neck, liver or kidney cancer. The CDR3 runs from the conserved cysteine through the conserved F or W. A D gene is named only where the DNA matches it firmly. Where a row states a size, it is once, few, many or the class of an expanded clone; other rows omit it.

clone size	J gene	D gene	V gene	CDR3 DNA	CDR3 protein
.	TRBJ2-1	.	TRBV7-2	TGTGCCAGCAGCTTACGGCTGGGAAATGGCAATGAGCAGTTCTTC	CASSLRLGNGNEQFF
.	TRBJ2-7	TRBD1	TRBV29-1	TGCAGCGTTCGGACAGGGAGCTCCTACGAGCAGTACTTC	CSVRTGSSYEQYF
once	TRBJ2-1	.	TRBV5-1	TGCGCCAGCAGCTTGGAGGACAGAGACAATGAGCAGTTCTTC	CASSLEDRDNEQFF
.	TRBJ1-1	.	TRBV30	TGTGCCTGGTCCGGGGTTGAAGCTTTCTTT	CAWSGVEAFF
.	TRBJ2-7	.	TRBV27	TGTGCCAGCAGTTCCTCGAACCGTTGGCACGAGCAGTACTTC	CASSSSNRWHEQYF
.	TRBJ1-2	.	TRBV18	TGTGCCAGCTCACCACCGTTAGAATATGGCTACACCTTC	CASSPPLEYGYTF
.	TRBJ2-7	.	TRBV28	TGTGCCAGCAGTTTTAGTAACGGCTACGAGCAGTACTTC	CASSFSNGYEQYF
few	TRBJ2-1	.	TRBV11-3	TGTGCCAGCAGCTCTATCGATGGTGAGCAGTTCTTC	CASSSIDGEQFF
.	TRBJ2-4	.	TRBV27	TGTGCCAGCAGTTCCCCTTTAGCCAAAAACATTCAGTACTTC	CASSSPLAKNIQYF
.	TRBJ2-3	.	TRBV29-1	TGCAGCGTTGTGGGGTGGGGGGCTCAGGATACGCAGTATTTT	CSVVGWGAQDTQYF
.	TRBJ2-3	TRBD2	TRBV5-1	TGCGCCAGCAGCTCGGGGTCGGGGACTACCGACACGCAGTATTTT	CASSSGSGTTDTQYF
.	TRBJ2-7	.	TRBV20-1	TGCAGTGCTTGTCGGCTCTACGAGCAGTACTTC	CSACRLYEQYF
few	TRBJ2-1	.	TRBV9	TGTGCCAGCAGCGTAGGACTACCCGGTGAGCAGTTCTTC	CASSVGLPGEQFF
.	TRBJ1-2	.	TRBV29-1	TGCAGCGCCGACGGGGGGGATCTGGGTGGCTACACCTTC	CSADGGDLGGYTF
.	TRBJ2-7	.	TRBV6-1	TGTGCCAGCAGACCCCTGGGGTCCTACGAGCAGTACTTC	CASRPLGSYEQYF
once	TRBJ2-1	TRBD1	TRBV2	TGTGCCAGCAGTGCCCCAGGGGGCCAGCCTGAGCAGTTCTTC	CASSAPGGQPEQFF
few	TRBJ2-3	TRBD2	TRBV7-3	TGTGCCAGCAAAGCCACCGGGGGGGGCCTGGATACGCAGTATTTT	CASKATGGGLDTQYF
.	TRBJ2-7	.	TRBV11-2	TGTGCCAGCAGCAGAGACAGGCTCGAAAGCTCCTACGAGCAGTACTTC	CASSRDRLESSYEQYF
.	TRBJ1-2	TRBD1	TRBV2	TGTGCCACTTTGGGACAGTCCTATGGCTACACCTTC	CATLGQSYGYTF
once	TRBJ1-2	.	TRBV15	TGTGCCACCAGCAGAGATCCGGCTCTGTATGGCTACACCTTC	CATSRDPALYGYTF
.	TRBJ2-5	.	TRBV19	TGTGCCAGTAGCCCAGGTAACCGAGGGGAGACCCAGTACTTC	CASSPGNRGETQYF
.	TRBJ2-7	.	TRBV7-2	TGTGCCAGCAGCTACTTCCGGGGCAGCTCCTACGAGCAGTACTTC	CASSYFRGSSYEQYF
.	TRBJ1-5	TRBD1	TRBV4-2	TGTGCCAGCAGCCAGACAGGGAGGGCTCAGCCCCAGCATTTT	CASSQTGRAQPQHF
once	TRBJ2-2	.	TRBV5-1	TGCGCCAGCAGCGACCTACGGTCGGTTCACACCGGGGAGCTGTTTTTT	CASSDLRSVHTGELFF
.	TRBJ1-2	.	TRBV2	TGTGCCAGCAGTGGCAGACTGGGCTACACCTTC	CASSGRLGYTF
.	TRBJ2-2	.	TRBV4-2	TGTGCCAGCAGCCCCCGAGCCGGGGAGCTGTTTTTT	CASSPRAGELFF
.	TRBJ1-4	.	TRBV6-1	TGTGCCAGCAGTTCAACCAGAGCTCAACGTGAAAAACTGTTTTTT	CASSSTRAQREKLFF
few	TRBJ1-6	TRBD1	TRBV30	TGTGCCTGGGAACAGGGGGCGCGTGATTCACCCCTCCACTTT	CAWEQGARDSPLHF
.	TRBJ2-7	TRBD1	TRBV4-2	TGTGCCAGCAGCCAAATAGGCACCGGGACAGGGGGTCCCGAGCAGTACTTC	CASSQIGTGTGGPEQYF
.	TRBJ1-1	.	TRBV29-1	TGCAGCGCCGTCAACACTGAAGCTTTCTTT	CSAVNTEAFF
.	TRBJ2-1	TRBD1	TRBV14	TGTGCCAGCAGCATTACAGGGGGCAGTGAGCAGTTCTTC	CASSITGGSEQFF
.	TRBJ2-2	TRBD1	TRBV4-3	TGCGCCAGCAGCCCCGGGACAGGGGGGTACACCGGGGAGCTGTTTTTT	CASSPGTGGYTGELFF
few	TRBJ1-5	.	TRBV5-6	TGTGCCAGCAGTTTCTTGAGCAATCAGCCCCAGCATTTT	CASSFLSNQPQHF
medium-sized	TRBJ1-6	.	TRBV28	TGTGCCAGCACCACCCTACAGGGCGGAACCTATAATTCACCCCTCCACTTT	CASTTLQGGTYNSPLHF
.	TRBJ1-4	TRBD1	TRBV7-8	TGTGCCAGCAGCTTGTACAGGGGGAGTGAAAAACTGTTTTTT	CASSLYRGSEKLFF
.	TRBJ2-7	.	TRBV6-4	TGTGCCAGCAGTTCGTTTCTGGGGTACGAGCAGTACTTC	CASSSFLGYEQYF
.	TRBJ1-1	.	TRBV5-1	TGCGCCAGCAGCTTGGGCCCGGCGGGGACTGAAGCTTTCTTT	CASSLGPAGTEAFF
.	TRBJ1-1	.	TRBV27	TGTGCCAGCAGTTTGCACCCGACCCCCCTGAGAACTGAAGCTTTCTTT	CASSLHPTPLRTEAFF
.	TRBJ2-1	TRBD1	TRBV5-1	TGCGCCAGCAGCGCACCCGGGACAGGGCTTAAGTTCTTC	CASSAPGTGLKFF
.	TRBJ2-1	.	TRBV30	TGTGCCTGGAGTCCTGACAGCTCCTACAATGAGCAGTTCTTC	CAWSPDSSYNEQFF
.	TRBJ2-1	.	TRBV5-4	TGTGCCAGCAGCTTGGGAACTGAGCAGTTCTTC	CASSLGTEQFF
.	TRBJ1-1	.	TRBV27	TGTGCCAGCAGTTTCCTTCGGAACACTGAAGCTTTCTTT	CASSFLRNTEAFF
.	TRBJ1-1	TRBD1	TRBV4-1	TGCGCCAGCAGCTCCCAGGGGGCGGATACTGAAGCTTTCTTT	CASSSQGADTEAFF
.	TRBJ2-5	.	TRBV5-4	TGTGCCAGCAGCACCTTCAACGGCGGGAAGGAGACCCAGTACTTC	CASSTFNGGKETQYF
.	TRBJ2-2	TRBD1	TRBV9	TGTGCCAGCAGCGTAGAGCAGGGGGTTCCGTCCGGGGAGCTGTTTTTT	CASSVEQGVPSGELFF
.	TRBJ1-2	.	TRBV11-2	TGTGCCAGCAGCTTATCGGGACCCCTGGGCTATGGCTACACCTTC	CASSLSGPLGYGYTF